This record covers a single TCR beta chain. Its antigen specificity is not known. Per-nucleotide qualities are absent, and no much larger clonotype sits a single base away. CDR1 and CDR2 were assigned from the germline V gene as SGDLS and YYNGEE. Germline trimming: 3 bases from V, 6 bases from J; junction bases outside gene matches: 5. The CDR3 goes from the cysteine to the phenylalanine over 15 residues. The read is trimmed to its CDR3 DNA, 45 bases read in frame from base 1. The entry originates in a study of T cells after yellow fever vaccination (dated by TCRdb to between 2018 and 2021). Turning to the overall study: The SMART-Seq v4 Ultra Low Input RNA kit was used to prepare libraries from fractions with low cell numbers. To follow T-cell clones before and after primary and booster YFV17D yellow fever vaccination, bulk TCR alpha and beta repertoires were sequenced over time. Two healthy male donors made up the cohort, one aged 18 to 29 years and the other aged 30 to 39 years. Blood samples were taken at several timepoints before and after primary and secondary immunization, and bulk PBMC replicates and cell subsets were isolated.

On the study overall, not on this receptor specifically: The secondary T-cell response was found to be weaker but faster than the primary response, with a peak reached on day 5 rather than on day 15. FACS-sorted repertoires could contain abundant contaminating clonotypes from the bulk population, so computational filtering was required. Because the study included only a couple of donors, the extent to which the findings can be generalized is limited. A small share of clonotypes was detected in both CD4 and CD8 compartments, with the overlap likely arising from convergent recombination. After the booster, most clones that had expanded after primary vaccination were detected again (around 95% of CD4 and about 88% of CD8), suggesting broad maintenance of memory.

TCR cDNA was synthesized by 5'RACE template switching, through which a universal primer site and unique molecular identifiers were introduced. Priming for cDNA synthesis came from both the TCR alpha and TCR beta constant segments. Library amplification involved two PCR steps, and the second step added sample barcodes and sequencing adapters. Sequencing of the libraries was done on either Illumina HiSeq 2500 (2x100 bp) or NovaSeq (2x150 bp). On the study's bioinformatics: MIGEC was used to demultiplex reads and collapse the reads into UMI consensus sequences, and MiXCR was used for V(D)J alignment. Using edgeR on replicate PBMC samples, clonotypes were called vaccine-responding if FDR was below 0.01 and the log2 fold change was above 5 up to day 15. Each bulk clonotype was labeled CD4 or CD8 based on which sequenced repertoire, CD4 or CD8, contained the clonotype at higher abundance. In TCRdb, the public reads were trimmed at Q25 with fastp and aligned with MiXCR, with productive beta chains retained. Under each unique CDR3 protein, matching rows form one entry showing the most common genes and DNA. The V and J calls were not made by the authors but by TCRdb's processing. Present in this sample are approximately 600,000 distinct CDR3 sequences, around an eighth of which were seen just once. Around 14% of the sample is held by the ten biggest clonotypes.

The treatment or condition tag for this specimen amounts to: live attenuated yellow fever vaccine strain. At every blood-draw timepoint, two biological replicates of bulk PBMCs were collected. PBMCs were isolated from peripheral blood using a standard Ficoll-Paque protocol. TriZol was used to extract RNA from bulk PBMCs, from CD4 and CD8 fractions, and from dextramer-positive and dextramer-negative fractions. The sequence joins TRBV9 to TRBJ2-2, with 10 middle bases fitting TRBD2. Sequencing used PBMCs, obtained on the day of the yellow fever booster vaccination. This sequence was found in a man between 25 and 39 years old who received the YFV17D yellow fever vaccine. The nucleotide sequence reads as follows: TGTGCCAGCAGCGCCCTAGCGGGAGAGGCCGGGGAGCTGTTTTTT. This codes for CASSALAGEAGELFF.